The rows below give T cell receptor beta chains drawn from one sample of a study of blood T cell repertoires in COVID-19. TCRdb's copy holds only in-frame clones and misses some; the assay was immunoSEQ multiplex PCR. Of 250,000 or so clones in the sample, around 87% are singletons; the top ten hold less than 1.6%. The sequenced sample was peripheral blood. Source of these receptors: a middle-aged woman who had recovered from COVID-19. CDR3s include the opening cysteine and the closing phenylalanine or tryptophan. Not every row has a clone size; where given, it reads once, few, many or a size class.

clone_size	v_call	cdr3_length	j_call	cdr3_aa
.	TRBV19	16	TRBJ2-2	CAGGTPQGFATGELFF
.	TRBV7-2	15	TRBJ2-5	CASIPPGQGLITQYF
.	TRBV5-6	15	TRBJ1-5	CASSLSTGAVQPQHF
.	TRBV6-5	15	TRBJ1-2	CASSYHGTDNYGYTF
.	TRBV5-4	15	TRBJ2-1	CASSLPGGNYNEQFF
.	TRBV6-5	15	TRBJ1-5	CASSYNSLRNQPQHF
.	TRBV30	13	TRBJ1-1	CACQWGENTEAFF
.	TRBV29-1	13	TRBJ1-4	CSGRTGPNEKLFF
.	TRBV7-8	16	TRBJ2-2	CASSRKLDRGAGELFF
.	TRBV9	14	TRBJ1-2	CASSAGTGNYGYTF
once	TRBV7-2	14	TRBJ1-2	CASRGRNSNYGYTF